The clone carrying this TCR beta chain was counted a few times. No antigen is known for it. There are 14 residues in the CDR3. Germline CDR1 and CDR2: MNHNS and SASEGT. V lost 10 bases and J 0 bases, leaving 16 bases between the germline ends. Time point specified: newly diagnosed GD, antithyroid drugs for less than 3 months. PBMCs were the source of the RNA used for TCR sequencing. Diagnoses of Graves' disease were made by American Thyroid Association guidelines. The EDTA tubes were filled with nine milliliters of drawn peripheral blood. Through Arm-PCR of CDR3 regions and iRepertoire HTBI primers, TCR beta libraries were built. TCRdb independently ran MiXCR on the multiplex PCR reads; one entry per CDR3 protein. The profile shows around 450,000 distinct CDR3 sequences, over 14% of them singletons. This entry is derived from a study of regulatory T cells in long-lasting Graves disease. Background on the study: Graves' patients diagnosed newly had used antithyroid drugs under 3 months. Study outcomes and limitations: Authors noted too few samples as a limitation.

The same sample was also used in a study of T cells in Graves' hyperthyroidism and ophthalmopathy.

The source is a woman between 40 and 55 years old with Graves disease. The material sequenced was peripheral blood mononuclear cells (PBMCs), taken at new diagnosis, from a patient treated with antithyroid drugs. The chain couples TRBV6-1 to TRBJ2-7; no definite D call. CDR3 region: CATEPLTDSYEQYF. The CDR3, as DNA: TGTGCCACCGAACCACTGACGGACTCCTACGAGCAGTACTTC.